These T cell receptor beta chains were read from a single sample in a study of beta chain features in type 1 diabetes. Repertoires were generated with immunoSEQ multiplex PCR, while TCRdb's copy carries only in-frame clones and drops some. This sample has 150,000 to 200,000 clones; roughly 9% occur once, and the top ten carry 2% to 3%. The source material was central memory CD4+ T cells from blood. The receptors stem from a woman aged 18-29 years in good health. Each CDR3 is given with its conserved first and last residue. The D gene is left open where the match is weak. Some rows have no size entry. The others give once, few or many, or a class for an expanded clone.

d_call: .
clone_size: few
j_call: TRBJ1-1
v_call: TRBV25-1
cdr3_nt: TGTGCCAGCAGTGCTTACAGGGATTCCACTGAAGCTTTCTTT
cdr3_aa: CASSAYRDSTEAFF

d_call: TRBD1
clone_size: .
j_call: TRBJ2-3
v_call: TRBV7-8
cdr3_nt: TGTGCCAGCAGCTTACAGGGGGCGAGCACAGATACGCAGTATTTT
cdr3_aa: CASSLQGASTDTQYF

d_call: .
clone_size: few
j_call: TRBJ2-7
v_call: TRBV4-1
cdr3_nt: TGCGCCAGCAGCCATCCACGGGGGGAGCAGTACTTC
cdr3_aa: CASSHPRGEQYF

d_call: TRBD2
clone_size: .
j_call: TRBJ2-7
v_call: TRBV18
cdr3_nt: TGTGCCAGCTCATCCCGACTAGCGGGGTACGAGCAGTACTTC
cdr3_aa: CASSSRLAGYEQYF

d_call: TRBD2
clone_size: few
j_call: TRBJ2-7
v_call: TRBV5-1
cdr3_nt: TGCGCCAGCAGCTGGACTAGCGGGGGGGCTTTGTCCTACGAGCAGTACTTC
cdr3_aa: CASSWTSGGALSYEQYF

d_call: .
clone_size: .
j_call: TRBJ1-5
v_call: TRBV6-5
cdr3_nt: TGTGCCACACAGTACGTTAGTAATCAGCCCCAGCATTTT
cdr3_aa: CATQYVSNQPQHF

d_call: .
clone_size: .
j_call: TRBJ2-5
v_call: TRBV7-8
cdr3_nt: TGTGCCAGCAGCTTAGCGCTACCCACGGGGGAGACCCAGTACTTC
cdr3_aa: CASSLALPTGETQYF

d_call: .
clone_size: few
j_call: TRBJ1-4
v_call: TRBV28
cdr3_nt: TGTGCCAGCAGTCCCGGTGGACTGATTTTTGAAAAACTGTTTTTT
cdr3_aa: CASSPGGLIFEKLFF

d_call: .
clone_size: few
j_call: TRBJ2-1
v_call: TRBV5-1
cdr3_nt: TGCGCCAGCAGCGCGGTAGGGACTCCCGCCTACAATGAGCAGTTCTTC
cdr3_aa: CASSAVGTPAYNEQFF

d_call: .
clone_size: .
j_call: TRBJ2-5
v_call: TRBV7-9
cdr3_nt: TGTGCCAGCAGCGCAGGTCTGGAGACCCAGTACTTC
cdr3_aa: CASSAGLETQYF

d_call: .
clone_size: few
j_call: TRBJ2-1
v_call: TRBV5-5
cdr3_nt: TGTGCCAGCAGCTTGGGGGGCTTCAATGAGCAGTTCTTC
cdr3_aa: CASSLGGFNEQFF

d_call: .
clone_size: .
j_call: TRBJ1-5
v_call: TRBV7-9
cdr3_nt: TGTGCCAGCAGCCCGGTAAATCAGCCCCAGCATTTT
cdr3_aa: CASSPVNQPQHF

d_call: TRBD2
clone_size: few
j_call: TRBJ2-1
v_call: TRBV19
cdr3_nt: TGTGCCACCCTAGCGGGAAGCTCCTACAATGAGCAGTTCTTC
cdr3_aa: CATLAGSSYNEQFF

d_call: TRBD2
clone_size: few
j_call: TRBJ2-5
v_call: TRBV30
cdr3_nt: TGTGCCTGGAGTGTGGCTAGCGGGAGTACCCAGTACTTC
cdr3_aa: CAWSVASGSTQYF

d_call: TRBD1
clone_size: few
j_call: TRBJ2-4
v_call: TRBV4-1
cdr3_nt: TGCGCCAGCAGCCAAGGACAGGGGTCCAAAAACATTCAGTACTTC
cdr3_aa: CASSQGQGSKNIQYF

d_call: .
clone_size: .
j_call: TRBJ1-5
v_call: TRBV30
cdr3_nt: TGTGCCTGGGACTCGACAGTTAGCAATCAGCCCCAGCATTTT
cdr3_aa: CAWDSTVSNQPQHF

d_call: TRBD2
clone_size: few
j_call: TRBJ2-7
v_call: TRBV5-6
cdr3_nt: TGTGCCAGCAGCTTAGAGACTAGCGGGAGGGCCTTCTACGAGCAGTACTTC
cdr3_aa: CASSLETSGRAFYEQYF

d_call: .
clone_size: .
j_call: TRBJ1-2
v_call: TRBV5-1
cdr3_nt: TGCGCCAGCTCTCGGGACTACACCGGCTACACCTTC
cdr3_aa: CASSRDYTGYTF

d_call: .
clone_size: few
j_call: TRBJ1-1
v_call: TRBV6-1
cdr3_nt: TGTGCCAGCAGTAAAGGACGACTCGAGTCAGGGATGAACACTGAAGCTTTCTTT
cdr3_aa: CASSKGRLESGMNTEAFF

d_call: .
clone_size: .
j_call: TRBJ2-3
v_call: TRBV7-9
cdr3_nt: TGTGCCAGCAGCCCGAGGGTGACTCCGCAACTGGCAGATACGCAGTATTTT
cdr3_aa: CASSPRVTPQLADTQYF

d_call: TRBD1
clone_size: .
j_call: TRBJ1-1
v_call: TRBV29-1
cdr3_nt: TGCAGCGTACCGGGACAGGCGAACACTGAAGCTTTCTTT
cdr3_aa: CSVPGQANTEAFF

d_call: .
clone_size: .
j_call: TRBJ1-4
v_call: TRBV6-6
cdr3_nt: TGTGCCAGCGGGACTCCCTCCGAAAAACTGTTTTTT
cdr3_aa: CASGTPSEKLFF

d_call: .
clone_size: few
j_call: TRBJ2-1
v_call: TRBV15
cdr3_nt: TGTGCCACCAGCAGAGATCGGGAGTCGTACAATGAGCAGTTCTTC
cdr3_aa: CATSRDRESYNEQFF

d_call: TRBD1
clone_size: .
j_call: TRBJ1-2
v_call: TRBV5-1
cdr3_nt: TGCGCCAGCAGCCCTCCGCCACGGGACAGCTATTATGGCTACACCTTC
cdr3_aa: CASSPPPRDSYYGYTF

d_call: .
clone_size: few
j_call: TRBJ2-1
v_call: TRBV1
cdr3_nt: TGCACCAGCAGCCACACTGACTTGCCGTCCTACAATGAGCAGTTCTTC
cdr3_aa: CTSSHTDLPSYNEQFF

d_call: TRBD2
clone_size: few
j_call: TRBJ2-5
v_call: TRBV11-3
cdr3_nt: TGTGCCAGCAGCCAAGGACTAGCGGGGCCAGAGACCCAGTACTTC
cdr3_aa: CASSQGLAGPETQYF

d_call: .
clone_size: .
j_call: TRBJ2-2
v_call: TRBV2
cdr3_nt: TGTGCCAGCAGGGAGGGGTTCAACACCGGGGAGCTGTTTTTT
cdr3_aa: CASREGFNTGELFF

d_call: .
clone_size: .
j_call: TRBJ2-5
v_call: TRBV7-2
cdr3_nt: TGTGCCAGCAGCCCCCAACGGACACAACAAGAGACCCAGTACTTC
cdr3_aa: CASSPQRTQQETQYF

d_call: TRBD2
clone_size: .
j_call: TRBJ2-1
v_call: TRBV4-3
cdr3_nt: TGCGCCAGCAGCCAAGAGGGGACTAGCGGGGGTTCTGGCAATGAGCAGTTCTTC
cdr3_aa: CASSQEGTSGGSGNEQFF

d_call: .
clone_size: .
j_call: TRBJ2-7
v_call: TRBV11-2
cdr3_nt: TGTGCCAGCAGCTCCTCCTTAGAGAGCTACGAGCAGTACTTC
cdr3_aa: CASSSSLESYEQYF

d_call: .
clone_size: .
j_call: TRBJ2-7
v_call: TRBV5-1
cdr3_nt: TGCGCCAGCAGCTTACCTGAAGGGGTCGAGCAGTACTTC
cdr3_aa: CASSLPEGVEQYF

d_call: TRBD1
clone_size: few
j_call: TRBJ2-7
v_call: TRBV5-6
cdr3_nt: TGTGCCAGCAGACGCCGGGACAGTTCCTACGAGCAGTACTTC
cdr3_aa: CASRRRDSSYEQYF

d_call: TRBD2
clone_size: .
j_call: TRBJ2-1
v_call: TRBV19
cdr3_nt: TGTGCCAGTAGTATGTCTAGCGGGGTTGTTGGTGAGCAGTTCTTC
cdr3_aa: CASSMSSGVVGEQFF

d_call: TRBD1
clone_size: few
j_call: TRBJ2-2
v_call: TRBV19
cdr3_nt: TGTGCCAGTAGATCCCAGGGGGAGAACACCGGGGAGCTGTTTTTT
cdr3_aa: CASRSQGENTGELFF

d_call: TRBD2
clone_size: few
j_call: TRBJ2-3
v_call: TRBV29-1
cdr3_nt: TGCAGCGTTCCTAGCGGGGTGAGCACAGATACGCAGTATTTT
cdr3_aa: CSVPSGVSTDTQYF

d_call: TRBD1
clone_size: .
j_call: TRBJ2-1
v_call: TRBV5-1
cdr3_nt: TGCGCCAGCAGCTTCGGGTTGGCAGGGGGCATGAATGAGCAGTTCTTC
cdr3_aa: CASSFGLAGGMNEQFF

d_call: .
clone_size: few
j_call: TRBJ1-3
v_call: TRBV10-3
cdr3_nt: TGTGCCATCAGTGAAGGAGGCTCTGGAAACACCATATATTTT
cdr3_aa: CAISEGGSGNTIYF

d_call: .
clone_size: few
j_call: TRBJ2-7
v_call: TRBV18
cdr3_nt: TGTGCCAGCTCACCTACAGGACCCCCCCAGGCCGAGCAGTACTTC
cdr3_aa: CASSPTGPPQAEQYF

d_call: .
clone_size: .
j_call: TRBJ1-6
v_call: TRBV11-2
cdr3_nt: TGTGCCAGCAGCTTAGCGTCCTATTCACCCCTCCACTTT
cdr3_aa: CASSLASYSPLHF

d_call: .
clone_size: few
j_call: TRBJ1-1
v_call: TRBV10-3
cdr3_nt: TGTGCCATCAGTGAAGGTCGGGAGAATGAAGCTTTCTTT
cdr3_aa: CAISEGRENEAFF

d_call: .
clone_size: few
j_call: TRBJ1-1
v_call: TRBV5-4
cdr3_nt: TGCGCCAGCAGCCAAGATTCCAGGACAAACACTGAAGCTTTCTTT
cdr3_aa: CASSQDSRTNTEAFF

d_call: TRBD2
clone_size: .
j_call: TRBJ2-2
v_call: TRBV9
cdr3_nt: TGTGCCAGCAGCGTAGGGGGACTAGCGGGAGGAACCGGGGAGCTGTTTTTT
cdr3_aa: CASSVGGLAGGTGELFF

d_call: TRBD2
clone_size: many
j_call: TRBJ2-5
v_call: TRBV30
cdr3_nt: TGTGCCTGGACCCCGGGGGGGCTTGAAGAGACCCAGTACTTC
cdr3_aa: CAWTPGGLEETQYF

d_call: TRBD1
clone_size: .
j_call: TRBJ2-1
v_call: TRBV18
cdr3_nt: TGTGCCAGCTCACCGGACAGGGGACTTTACAATGAGCAGTTCTTC
cdr3_aa: CASSPDRGLYNEQFF

d_call: .
clone_size: .
j_call: TRBJ1-5
v_call: TRBV4-1
cdr3_nt: TGCGCCAGCAGCCAAGGTGGTGGAGGGAATCAGCCCCAGCATTTT
cdr3_aa: CASSQGGGGNQPQHF